The present entry profiles one TCR beta chain with its context. Its antigen is unidentified. The CDR3 runs 15 residues. Trimming stripped 3 bases from V and 5 bases from J, with 15 bases between. The V gene's germline CDR1 is SGDLS and CDR2 YYNGEE. The data derive from a study of shared clonotypes between healthy human individuals. Study-level results: Against clonotypes common to all four donors, non-shared ones had lower generation probabilities.

Sequenced by immunoSEQ multiplex PCR; TCRdb stores in-frame clones only, minus some. The table shows approximately 710,000 clones, with around 90% occurring only once. This chain uses TRBV9 with TRBJ2-1; D might be TRBD1 (5 bases). The receptor's source is a man between 18 and 29 years old in good health. Some clones in this sample may be carry-over from other donors' samples. Sequenced input: memory CD8+ T cells from PBMCs. The subset was: CD45RO+ cells pooled with CCR7-negative TemRA cells. CDR3 protein: CASSDRSKKDNEQFF. The CDR3 DNA follows: TGTGCCAGCAGCGACAGGTCCAAGAAGGACAATGAGCAGTTCTTC.